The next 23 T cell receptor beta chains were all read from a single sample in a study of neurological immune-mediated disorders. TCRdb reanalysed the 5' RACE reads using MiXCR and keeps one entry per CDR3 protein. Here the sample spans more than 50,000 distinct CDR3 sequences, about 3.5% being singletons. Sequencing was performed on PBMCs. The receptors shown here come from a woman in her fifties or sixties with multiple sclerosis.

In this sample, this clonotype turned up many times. CDR3: CASSRGGADQETQYF. CDR3 coding DNA: TGTGCCAGCTCAAGGGGGGGAGCGGACCAAGAGACCCAGTACTTC. This chain uses TRBV5-5 with TRBJ2-5; possibly TRBD2 for D (7 bases). Germline-derived CDR1 and CDR2 are SGHKS and YYEKEE (reference sequence). This CDR3 has 15 residues. The V gene lost 7 bases and the J gene lost 0 bases, with 16 bases spanning the gap. The variable domain in full, completed from reference TRBV5-5 and TRBJ2-5, reads DAGVTQSPTHLIKTRGQQVTLRCSPISGHKSVSWYQQVLGQGPQFIFQYYEKEERGRGNFPDRFSARQFPNYSSELNVNALLLGDSALYLCASSRGGADQETQYFGPGTRLLVL.

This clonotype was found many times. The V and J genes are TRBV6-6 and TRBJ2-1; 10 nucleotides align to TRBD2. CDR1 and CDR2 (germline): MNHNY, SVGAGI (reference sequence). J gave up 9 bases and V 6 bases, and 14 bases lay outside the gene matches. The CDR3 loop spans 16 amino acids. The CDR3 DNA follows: TGTGCCAGCAGCCAAAGAGGACTAGCGGAGGCAGGTGAGCAGTTCTTC. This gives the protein CASSQRGLAEAGEQFF.

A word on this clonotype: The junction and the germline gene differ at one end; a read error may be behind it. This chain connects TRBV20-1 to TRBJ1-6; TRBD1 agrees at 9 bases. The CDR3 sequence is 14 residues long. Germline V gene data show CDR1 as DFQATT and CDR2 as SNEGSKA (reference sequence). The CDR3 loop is CSASPGTGNSPLNF. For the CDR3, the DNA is TGCAGTGCATCCCCCGGGACAGGGAATTCACCCCTCAACTTT.

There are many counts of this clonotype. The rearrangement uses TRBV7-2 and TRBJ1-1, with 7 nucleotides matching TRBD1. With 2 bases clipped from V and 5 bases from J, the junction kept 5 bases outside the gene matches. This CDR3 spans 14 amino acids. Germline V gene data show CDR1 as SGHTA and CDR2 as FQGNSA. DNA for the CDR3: TGTGCCAGCAGCTTACAGGGGGTTAGGACTGAAGCTTTCTTT. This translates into CASSLQGVRTEAFF.

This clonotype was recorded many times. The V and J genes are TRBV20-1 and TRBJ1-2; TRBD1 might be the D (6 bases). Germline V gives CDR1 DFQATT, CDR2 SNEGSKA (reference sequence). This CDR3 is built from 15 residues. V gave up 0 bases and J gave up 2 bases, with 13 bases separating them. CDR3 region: CSARDGGGRNYGYTF. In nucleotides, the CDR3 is TGCAGTGCTAGAGATGGGGGCGGGCGCAACTATGGCTACACCTTC.

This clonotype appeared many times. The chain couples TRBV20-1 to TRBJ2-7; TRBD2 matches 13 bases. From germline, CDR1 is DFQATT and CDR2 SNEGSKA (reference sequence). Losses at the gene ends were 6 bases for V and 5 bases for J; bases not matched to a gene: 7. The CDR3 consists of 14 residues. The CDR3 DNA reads TGCAGTGCCTACACTAGCGGGAGGGCCAACGAGCAGTACTTC. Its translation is CSAYTSGRANEQYF.

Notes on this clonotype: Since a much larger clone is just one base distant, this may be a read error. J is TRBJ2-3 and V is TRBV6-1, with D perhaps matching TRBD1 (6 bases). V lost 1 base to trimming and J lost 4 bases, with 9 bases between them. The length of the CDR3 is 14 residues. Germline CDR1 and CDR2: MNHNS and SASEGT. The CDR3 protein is CASSEGKGADTQYF. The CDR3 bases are TGTGCCAGCAGTGAAGGAAAGGGGGCAGATACGCAGTATTTT.

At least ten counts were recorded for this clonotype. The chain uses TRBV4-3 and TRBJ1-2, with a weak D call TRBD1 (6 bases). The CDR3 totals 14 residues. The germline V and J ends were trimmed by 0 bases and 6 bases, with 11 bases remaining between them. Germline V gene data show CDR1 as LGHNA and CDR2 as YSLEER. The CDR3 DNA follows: TGCGCCAGCAGCCAAGATTACAGGGCAGATGGCTACACCTTC. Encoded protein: CASSQDYRADGYTF.

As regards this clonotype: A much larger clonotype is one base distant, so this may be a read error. CDR3 sequence: CASSQVLHRSSGAKVLTF. CDR3 DNA sequence: TGTGCCAGCAGCCAAGTCCTTCACAGGTCCTCTGGGGCCAAAGTCCTGACTTTC. V usage is TRBV4-2 and J usage is TRBJ2-6; TRBD1 is a possible D gene (5 bases). Germline lookup yields CDR1 LGHNA and CDR2 YNFKEQ. The CDR3 extends over 18 amino acids.

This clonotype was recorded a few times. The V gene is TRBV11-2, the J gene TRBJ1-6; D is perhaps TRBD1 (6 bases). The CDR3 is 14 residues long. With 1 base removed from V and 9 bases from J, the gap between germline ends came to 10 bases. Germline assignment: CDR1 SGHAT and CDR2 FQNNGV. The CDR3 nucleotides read TGTGCCAGCAGCTTAGCAAAGGGGGGTTCACCCCTCCACTTT. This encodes CASSLAKGGSPLHF.

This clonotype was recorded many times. As DNA, the CDR3 is TGCGCCAGCAGCTTCCCCGGGGCGATCCCCTACAATGAGCAGTTCTTC. It is translated as CASSFPGAIPYNEQFF. The chain couples TRBV5-1 to TRBJ2-1; either TRBD1 or TRBD2 may supply D (5 bases each). The CDR3 spans 16 residues. Germline CDR1 reads SGHRS; CDR2 reads YFSETQ. V lost 2 bases to trimming and J lost 2 bases, with 14 bases between them.

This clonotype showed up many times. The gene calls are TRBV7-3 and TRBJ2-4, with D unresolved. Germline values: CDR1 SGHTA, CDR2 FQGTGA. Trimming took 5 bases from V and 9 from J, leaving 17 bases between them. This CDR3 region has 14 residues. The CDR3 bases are TGTGCCAGCAGCACGATACCCTCGGTTGGCATTCAGTACTTC. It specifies CASSTIPSVGIQYF.

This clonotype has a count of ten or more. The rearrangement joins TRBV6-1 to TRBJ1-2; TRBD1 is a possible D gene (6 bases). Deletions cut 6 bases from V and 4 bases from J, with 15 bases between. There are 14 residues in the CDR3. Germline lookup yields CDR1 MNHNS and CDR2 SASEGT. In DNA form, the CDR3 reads TGTGCCAGCAGAAGCTCCAGGGGAAGCTATGGCTACACCTTC. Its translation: CASRSSRGSYGYTF.

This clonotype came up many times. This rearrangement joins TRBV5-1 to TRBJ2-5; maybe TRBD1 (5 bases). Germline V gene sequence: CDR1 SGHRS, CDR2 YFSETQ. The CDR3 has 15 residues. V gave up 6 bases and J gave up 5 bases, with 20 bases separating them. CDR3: CASTPGQGLGETQYF. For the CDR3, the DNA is TGCGCCAGCACCCCCGGCCAGGGCCTTGGGGAGACCCAGTACTTC.

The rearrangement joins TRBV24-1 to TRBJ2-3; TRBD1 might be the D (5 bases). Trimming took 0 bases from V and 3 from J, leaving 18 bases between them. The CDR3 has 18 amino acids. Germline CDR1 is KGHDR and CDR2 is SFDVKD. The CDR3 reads CATSDLSVDSMNTDTQYF. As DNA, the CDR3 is TGTGCCACCAGTGATTTGTCCGTCGACAGTATGAATACAGATACGCAGTATTTT.

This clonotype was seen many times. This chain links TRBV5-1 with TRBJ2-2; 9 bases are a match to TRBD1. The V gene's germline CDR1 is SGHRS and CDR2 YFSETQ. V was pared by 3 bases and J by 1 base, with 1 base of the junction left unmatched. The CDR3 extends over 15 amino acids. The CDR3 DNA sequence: TGCGCCAGCAGCTCGGGACAGGGGAACACCGGGGAGCTGTTTTTT. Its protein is CASSSGQGNTGELFF.

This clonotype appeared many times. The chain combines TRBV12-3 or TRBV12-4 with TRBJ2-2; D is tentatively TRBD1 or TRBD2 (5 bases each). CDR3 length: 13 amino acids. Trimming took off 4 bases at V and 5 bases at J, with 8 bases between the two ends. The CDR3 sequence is CASSSGRTGELFF. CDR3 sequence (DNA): TGTGCCAGCAGTTCGGGACGGACCGGGGAGCTGTTTTTT.

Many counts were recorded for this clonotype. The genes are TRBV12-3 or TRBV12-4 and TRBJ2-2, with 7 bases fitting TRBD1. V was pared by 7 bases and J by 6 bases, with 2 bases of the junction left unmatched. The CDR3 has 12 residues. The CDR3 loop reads CASTRGPGELFF. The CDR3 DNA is TGTGCCAGCACAAGGGGGCCCGGGGAGCTGTTTTTT.

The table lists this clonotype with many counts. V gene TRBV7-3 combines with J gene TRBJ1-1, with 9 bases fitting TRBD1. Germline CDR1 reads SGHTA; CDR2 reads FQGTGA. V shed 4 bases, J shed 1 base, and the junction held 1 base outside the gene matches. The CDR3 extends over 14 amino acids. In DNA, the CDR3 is TGTGCCAGCAGCTCACAGGGGGCGAACACTGAAGCTTTCTTT. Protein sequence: CASSSQGANTEAFF.

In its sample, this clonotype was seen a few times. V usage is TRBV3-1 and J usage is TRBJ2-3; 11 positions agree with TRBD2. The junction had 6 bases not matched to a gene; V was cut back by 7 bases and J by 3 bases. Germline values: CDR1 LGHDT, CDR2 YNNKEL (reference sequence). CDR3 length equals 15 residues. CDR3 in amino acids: CASMLAGGPTDTQYF. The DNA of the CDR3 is TGTGCCAGCATGTTAGCGGGAGGGCCTACAGATACGCAGTATTTT.

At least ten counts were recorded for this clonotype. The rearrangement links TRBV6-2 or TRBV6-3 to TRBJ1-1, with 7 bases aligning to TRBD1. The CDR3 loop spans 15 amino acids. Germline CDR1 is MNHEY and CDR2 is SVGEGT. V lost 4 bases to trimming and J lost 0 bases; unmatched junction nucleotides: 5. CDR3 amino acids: CASSSATGMNTEAFF. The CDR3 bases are TGTGCCAGCAGTTCCGCGACAGGGATGAACACTGAAGCTTTCTTT.

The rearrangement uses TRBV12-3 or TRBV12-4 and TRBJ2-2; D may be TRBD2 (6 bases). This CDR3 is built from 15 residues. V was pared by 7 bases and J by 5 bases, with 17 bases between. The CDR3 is CASKSRREETGELFF. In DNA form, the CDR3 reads TGTGCCAGCAAGTCGCGCAGGGAGGAAACCGGGGAGCTGTTTTTT.

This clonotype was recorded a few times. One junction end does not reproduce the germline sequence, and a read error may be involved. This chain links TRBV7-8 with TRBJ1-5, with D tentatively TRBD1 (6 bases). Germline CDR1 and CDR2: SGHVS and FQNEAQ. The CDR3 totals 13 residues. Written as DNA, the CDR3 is TGTGCCAGCAGCTCTGACAGGAATCAGCCCCAGAATTTT. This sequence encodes CASSSDRNQPQNF.